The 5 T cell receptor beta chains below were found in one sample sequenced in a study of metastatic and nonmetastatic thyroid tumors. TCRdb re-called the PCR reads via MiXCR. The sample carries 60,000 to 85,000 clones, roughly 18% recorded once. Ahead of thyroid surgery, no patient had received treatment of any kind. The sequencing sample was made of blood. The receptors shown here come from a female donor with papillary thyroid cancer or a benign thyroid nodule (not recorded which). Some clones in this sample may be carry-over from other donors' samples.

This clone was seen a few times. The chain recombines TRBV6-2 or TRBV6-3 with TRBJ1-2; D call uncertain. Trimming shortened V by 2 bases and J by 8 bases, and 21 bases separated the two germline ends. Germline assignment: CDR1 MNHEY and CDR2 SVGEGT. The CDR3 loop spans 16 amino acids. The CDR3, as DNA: TGTGCCAGCAGTTACCCTCATCCCCGGGGAGGAGGCGGCTACACCTTC. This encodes CASSYPHPRGGGGYTF.

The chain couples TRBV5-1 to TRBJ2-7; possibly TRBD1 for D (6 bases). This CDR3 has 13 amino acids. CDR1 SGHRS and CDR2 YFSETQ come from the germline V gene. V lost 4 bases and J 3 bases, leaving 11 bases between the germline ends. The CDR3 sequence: CASSAGTNYEQYF. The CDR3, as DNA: TGCGCCAGCAGCGCCGGGACAAACTACGAGCAGTACTTC.

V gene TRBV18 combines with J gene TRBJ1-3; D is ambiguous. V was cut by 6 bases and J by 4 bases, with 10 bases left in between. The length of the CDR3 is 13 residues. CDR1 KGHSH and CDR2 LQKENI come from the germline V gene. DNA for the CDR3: TGTGCCAGCTCTCCTGTAACCGGAAACACCATATATTTT. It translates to CASSPVTGNTIYF. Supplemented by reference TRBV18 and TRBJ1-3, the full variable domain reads NAGVMQNPRHLVRRRGQEARLRCSPMKGHSHVYWYRQLPEEGLKFMVYLQKENIIDESGMPKERFSAEFPKEGPSILRIQQVVRGDSAAYFCASSPVTGNTIYFGEGSWLTVV.

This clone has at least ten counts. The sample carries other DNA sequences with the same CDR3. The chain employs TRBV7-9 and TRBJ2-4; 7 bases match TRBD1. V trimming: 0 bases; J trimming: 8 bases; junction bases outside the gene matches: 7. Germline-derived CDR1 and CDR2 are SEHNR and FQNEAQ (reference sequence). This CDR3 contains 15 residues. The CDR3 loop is CASSLATGALDIQYF. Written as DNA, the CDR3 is TGTGCCAGCAGCTTAGCCACAGGGGCGCTAGACATTCAGTACTTC.

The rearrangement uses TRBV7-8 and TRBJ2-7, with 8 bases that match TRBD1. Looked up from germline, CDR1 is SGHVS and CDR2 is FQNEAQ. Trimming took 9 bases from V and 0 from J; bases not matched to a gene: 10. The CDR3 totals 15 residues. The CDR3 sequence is CASTRGLALSYEQYF. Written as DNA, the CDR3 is TGTGCCAGTACCAGGGGGCTAGCCCTCTCCTACGAGCAGTACTTC. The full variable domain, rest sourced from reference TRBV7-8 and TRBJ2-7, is GAGVSQSPRYKVAKRGQDVALRCDPISGHVSLFWYQQALGQGPEFLTYFQNEAQLDKSGLPSDRFFAERPEGSVSTLKIQRTQQEDSAVYLCASTRGLALSYEQYFGPGTRLTVT.